A single sample gave rise to the 32 T cell receptor beta chains below, sequenced in a study of shared clonotypes between healthy human individuals. Some clones are missing from TCRdb's copy, which holds only in-frame ones; the method was immunoSEQ multiplex PCR. The data contain a few million clones, about 92% of them singletons. The sample was naive CD4+ T cells from PBMCs. As to subset: CD45RA+ positively selected. The source of these receptors is a man aged 18 to 35 in good health. Some clones in this sample may be carry-over from other donors' samples.

This sequence joins TRBV7-9 and TRBJ2-1; 14 bases are a match to TRBD2. The junction had 5 bases not matched to a gene; V was cut back by 3 bases and J by 7 bases. Germline V lookup: CDR1 SEHNR, CDR2 FQNEAQ (reference sequence). CDR3 length: 16 amino acids. CDR3 sequence: CASSFVGLAGVNEQFF. The CDR3, as DNA: TGTGCCAGCAGCTTTGTGGGACTAGCGGGAGTGAATGAGCAGTTCTTC.

With respect to this clone: Other DNA sequences in the sample encode the same CDR3. This chain links TRBV15 with TRBJ1-5, with TRBD1 identical over 8 bases. Germline loops: CDR1 LNHNV, CDR2 YYDKDF (reference sequence). Trimming took 3 bases from V and 7 from J; bases not matched to a gene: 5. This CDR3 comprises 14 residues. The CDR3 here is CATSRDRDGQPQHF. CDR3 in DNA: TGTGCCACCAGCAGGGACAGGGATGGGCAGCCCCAGCATTTT.

This rearrangement joins TRBV5-1 to TRBJ2-3; 13 bases are a match to TRBD2. The germline V gene has CDR1 SGHRS and CDR2 YFSETQ. This CDR3 spans 18 amino acids. Unmatched junction bases numbered 10, after V lost 4 bases and J lost 2 bases. The CDR3 reads CASSKTSGRPGPTDTQYF. In DNA form, the CDR3 reads TGCGCCAGCAGCAAGACTAGCGGGAGGCCCGGTCCCACAGATACGCAGTATTTT.

V gene TRBV18 combines with J gene TRBJ2-1; D may match TRBD1 or TRBD2 (6 bases each). Trimming took off 6 bases at V and 7 bases at J, with 13 bases between the two ends. The CDR3 sequence is 13 residues long. CDR1 is KGHSH and CDR2 is LQKENI in the germline V gene. The CDR3 bases are TGTGCCAGCTCCCACGGGGGCACGAATGAGCAGTTCTTC. This translates into CASSHGGTNEQFF.

V is TRBV30 and J is TRBJ1-4; 7 nucleotides line up with TRBD1. CDR1 and CDR2 from the germline V gene are GTSNPN and SVGIG (reference sequence). This CDR3 region has 16 residues. V gave up 5 bases and J gave up 4 bases; unmatched junction bases: 13. CDR3 coding DNA: TGTGCCTGGGGTATTACCGACAGGGCCCTTAATGAAAAACTGTTTTTT. It is translated as CAWGITDRALNEKLFF.

This chain links TRBV10-3 with TRBJ1-1; D gene uncertain. This CDR3 spans 13 amino acids. The V gene lost 10 bases and the J gene lost 2 bases, with 14 bases spanning the gap. Germline CDR1 ENHRY, CDR2 SYGVKD. The CDR3 DNA reads as TGTGCCACTCGATGGGGAGTAAACACTGAAGCTTTCTTT. Translated: CATRWGVNTEAFF.

The sample holds one count of this clone. The chain is built from TRBV15 and TRBJ2-3; D not resolved. The germline gives CDR1 LNHNV, CDR2 YYDKDF (reference sequence). The CDR3 loop spans 16 amino acids. Trimming removed 4 bases at V and 5 bases at J, with 19 bases between. The CDR3 here is CATSTMTQAPIDTQYF. The CDR3 nucleotides read TGTGCCACCAGCACCATGACCCAAGCCCCAATAGATACGCAGTATTTT.

The chain combines TRBV7-8 with TRBJ2-7; D unresolved. The CDR3 runs to 14 residues. V lost 0 bases, J lost 1 base, and 7 bases lay in between. Germline values: CDR1 SGHVS, CDR2 FQNEAQ. CDR3 nucleotide sequence: TGTGCCAGCAGCTTAGCTATGGGGTCCTACGAGCAGTACTTC. Amino acid sequence: CASSLAMGSYEQYF.

V and J are TRBV5-6 and TRBJ2-7; maybe TRBD2 (6 bases). Trimming removed 1 base from V and 0 bases from J, with 8 bases in between. CDR1 and CDR2 from the germline V gene are SGHDT and YYEEEE. CDR3 length equals 14 residues. The CDR3 bases are TGTGCCAGCAGCTTGCTAGCGAGCTCCTACGAGCAGTACTTC. Translated: CASSLLASSYEQYF. Full variable domain (missing parts from reference TRBV5-6 and TRBJ2-7): DAGVTQSPTHLIKTRGQQVTLRCSPKSGHDTVSWYQQALGQGPQFIFQYYEEEERQRGNFPDRFSGHQFPNYSSELNVNALLLGDSALYLCASSLLASSYEQYFGPGTRLTVT.

The chain has TRBV6-6 and TRBJ2-7; 8 bases match TRBD1. The CDR3 covers 15 residues. The V gene end was trimmed by 7 bases and the J gene end by 4 bases; junction bases not matched to a gene: 12. CDR1 and CDR2 from the germline V gene are MNHNY and SVGAGI (reference sequence). The CDR3 coding sequence is TGTGCCAGCACCCGGTCGACAGGGGATCTTTACGAGCAGTACTTC. Residues: CASTRSTGDLYEQYF.

V usage is TRBV7-9 and J usage is TRBJ2-5; D unclear. The CDR3 loop spans 14 amino acids. The germline V gene has CDR1 SEHNR and CDR2 FQNEAQ (reference sequence). Trimming removed 4 bases at V and 1 base at J, with 10 bases between. CDR3 in DNA: TGTGCCAGCAGCTCTCCAGGTAGCCAAGAGACCCAGTACTTC. This codes for CASSSPGSQETQYF.

The V gene is TRBV11-2, the J gene TRBJ2-3; D is possibly TRBD1 (6 bases). CDR1 SGHAT and CDR2 FQNNGV come from the germline V gene. This CDR3 is built from 13 residues. V gave up 4 bases and J gave up 6 bases, with 11 bases separating them. The CDR3 is CASSSYQGDTQYF. The DNA of the CDR3 is TGTGCCAGCAGCTCCTATCAGGGGGATACGCAGTATTTT.

This sequence joins TRBV7-9 and TRBJ2-3; D not certain. This CDR3 is 12 amino acids long. Trimming left V 6 bases short and J 6 bases short, with 10 bases between. Germline CDR1 reads SEHNR; CDR2 reads FQNEAQ (reference sequence). The CDR3 bases are TGTGCCAGCAGTAGTGATGCCGATACGCAGTATTTT. This codes for CASSSDADTQYF.

The rearrangement joins TRBV28 to TRBJ1-5; 9 bases map to TRBD1. Germline V CDR1 and CDR2: MDHEN, SYDVKM. This CDR3 contains 15 residues. The J segment lost 3 bases and the V segment lost 10 bases, leaving 10 bases of the junction unmatched. The CDR3 sequence is CANSPGQGLNQPQHF. The CDR3 DNA follows: TGTGCCAATAGTCCGGGACAGGGTCTCAATCAGCCCCAGCATTTT.

CDR3 in amino acids: CASSLASRTGDEKLFF. In nucleotides, the CDR3 is TGTGCCAGCAGCTTGGCGTCGAGGACAGGGGATGAAAAACTGTTTTTT. The gene calls are TRBV5-4 and TRBJ1-4; TRBD1 matches at 9 bases. The trim removed 0 bases at V and 6 bases at J, leaving 6 bases unmatched. The CDR3 runs 16 residues. Germline V CDR1 and CDR2: SGHNT, YYREEE (reference sequence).

The chain links TRBV10-2 to TRBJ2-7; no reliable D call. Germline CDR1 and CDR2: WSHSY and SAAADI. V dropped 6 bases and J dropped 2 bases, with 11 bases sitting between them. The CDR3 has 13 residues. CDR3 DNA: TGCGCCAGCAGAGATGTCGAGACCTACGAGCAGTACTTC. Its protein product is CASRDVETYEQYF.

In regard to this clone: This same CDR3 is encoded by further DNA sequences in the sample. The chain combines TRBV9 with TRBJ2-3; TRBD2 might be the D (6 bases). Germline CDR1 and CDR2: SGDLS and YYNGEE. The length of the CDR3 is 14 residues. V shed 2 bases and J shed 4 bases, with 11 bases lying between them. CDR3 region: CASSVGGLADTQYF. CDR3 in DNA: TGTGCCAGCAGCGTGGGAGGTTTAGCAGATACGCAGTATTTT.

The J gene is TRBJ2-2, the V gene TRBV7-9; D possibly corresponds to TRBD2 (5 bases). Germline V gene lookup returns CDR1 SEHNR and CDR2 FQNEAQ (reference sequence). Deletions cut 5 bases from V and 3 bases from J, with 13 bases between. The CDR3 contains 15 residues. The CDR3 here is CASSLGLGDTGELFF. The CDR3 nucleotides read TGTGCCAGCAGCCTCGGTCTCGGGGACACCGGGGAGCTGTTTTTT.

V and J are TRBV4-3 and TRBJ2-3; no firm D call. The CDR3 consists of 12 residues. Trimming shortened V by 1 base and J by 8 bases, and 7 bases separated the two germline ends. Germline V gene data show CDR1 as LGHNA and CDR2 as YSLEER. CDR3 bases: TGCGCCAGCAGCCAAGGGCACTTTACGCAGTATTTT. It translates to CASSQGHFTQYF.

J is TRBJ1-1 and V is TRBV4-1, with 9 positions matching TRBD1. CDR1 MGHRA and CDR2 YSYEKL come from the germline V gene. The CDR3 has 15 amino acids. V dropped 6 bases and J dropped 5; count of bases not matched to a gene: 10. CDR3 sequence (DNA): TGCGCCAGCAGACAGATACAGGGGGCGCATACTGAAGCTTTCTTT. This gives the protein CASRQIQGAHTEAFF.

This clone has a single count. CDR3 loop: CASSLGLATYNEQFF. The DNA for the CDR3 is TGTGCCAGCAGCTTGGGTCTAGCGACCTACAATGAGCAGTTCTTC. The V call is TRBV5-4, the J call TRBJ2-1; D may be TRBD2 (6 bases). V dropped 0 bases and J dropped 2 bases, with 9 bases sitting between them. The CDR3 spans 15 residues. Germline V gene data show CDR1 as SGHNT and CDR2 as YYREEE (reference sequence).

The J gene is TRBJ2-4, the V gene TRBV10-3; D unresolved. The CDR3 spans 15 residues. Germline-derived CDR1 and CDR2 are ENHRY and SYGVKD. V lost 2 bases and J lost 2, with 10 bases in between. CDR3 sequence reads: CAISEASVTKNIQYF. CDR3 coding DNA: TGTGCCATCAGTGAGGCCAGTGTTACCAAAAACATTCAGTACTTC.

This rearrangement joins TRBV5-4 to TRBJ2-1, with D possibly TRBD2 on 5 matching bases. The V and J ends lost 4 bases and 4 bases respectively, with 12 bases between them. CDR1 is SGHNT, CDR2 YYREEE, per germline (reference sequence). The CDR3 length is 14 residues. The CDR3 reads CASSRTGEYNEQFF. The CDR3 DNA sequence: TGTGCCAGCAGCCGGACTGGAGAATACAATGAGCAGTTCTTC.

The rearrangement links TRBV5-4 to TRBJ2-3; perhaps TRBD1 as D (5 bases). This CDR3 contains 14 residues. CDR1 is SGHNT and CDR2 is YYREEE in the germline V gene (reference sequence). The V end was cut by 4 bases, the J end by 1 base, with 10 bases between. The CDR3, as DNA: TGTGCCAGCAGCCCAGACAGACGCACAGATACGCAGTATTTT. Its translation is CASSPDRRTDTQYF. The variable domain in full, with the rest retrieved from reference TRBV5-4 and TRBJ2-3, is ETGVTQSPTHLIKTRGQQVTLRCSSQSGHNTVSWYQQALGQGPQFIFQYYREEENGRGNFPPRFSGLQFPNYSSELNVNALELDDSALYLCASSPDRRTDTQYFGPGTRLTVL.

J is TRBJ1-5 and V is TRBV5-1, with D maybe TRBD1 (6 bases). The CDR3 covers 14 residues. The V gene's germline CDR1 is SGHRS and CDR2 YFSETQ. The V and J ends lost 4 bases and 2 bases respectively, with 10 bases between them. CDR3 loop: CASSVQGGNQPQHF. The CDR3 nucleotides read TGCGCCAGCAGCGTACAGGGTGGCAATCAGCCCCAGCATTTT. The complete variable domain, with remaining parts taken from reference TRBV5-1 and TRBJ1-5, reads KAGVTQTPRYLIKTRGQQVTLSCSPISGHRSVSWYQQTPGQGLQFLFEYFSETQRNKGNFPGRFSGRQFSNSRSEMNVSTLELGDSALYLCASSVQGGNQPQHFGDGTRLSIL.

This chain links TRBV5-1 with TRBJ2-4, with 7 bases matching TRBD1. This CDR3 has 15 amino acids. V lost 4 bases to trimming and J lost 3 bases; unmatched junction nucleotides: 7. In germline, CDR1 is SGHRS, CDR2 YFSETQ. CDR3 amino acids: CASSLPTGNKNIQYF. The DNA of the CDR3 is TGCGCCAGCAGCCTACCGACAGGGAACAAAAACATTCAGTACTTC.

CDR3 DNA: TGTGCCGTCATTGGAGAGTTGACAGGGATGTATGGCTACACCTTC. Translating gives CAVIGELTGMYGYTF. The V gene is TRBV10-3, the J gene TRBJ1-2; the match to TRBD1 covers 7 bases. The V gene's germline CDR1 is ENHRY and CDR2 SYGVKD. Germline trimming cut 11 bases from V and 5 bases from J; bases unmatched to any gene: 17. The length of the CDR3 is 15 residues.

The chain recombines TRBV19 with TRBJ2-7, with 8 bases aligning to TRBD1. V shed 4 bases, J shed 1 base, and the junction held 9 bases outside the gene matches. The length of the CDR3 is 16 residues. Germline CDR1 reads LNHDA; CDR2 reads SQIVND (reference sequence). Here the CDR3 DNA reads TGTGCCAGTAGTAGAATTCAGGGGGCAAGGTCCTACGAGCAGTACTTC. As protein: CASSRIQGARSYEQYF.

The gene calls are TRBV6-4 and TRBJ2-2; TRBD1 aligns across 7 bases. The CDR3 is made up of 14 amino acids. V trimming: 4 bases; J trimming: 8 bases; junction bases outside the gene matches: 7. Germline CDR1 MRHNA, CDR2 SNTAGT. Here the CDR3 DNA reads TGTGCCAGCAGTGTACAGGGGACCGTGGGGGAGCTGTTTTTT. This gives the protein CASSVQGTVGELFF.

The chain employs TRBV4-1 and TRBJ2-1; the match to TRBD2 covers 12 bases. The junction had 17 bases not matched to a gene; V was cut back by 2 bases and J by 9 bases. Germline CDR1 MGHRA, CDR2 YSYEKL. This CDR3 is built from 19 residues. For the CDR3, the DNA is TGCGCCAGCAGCCAACCCCCCTTTAAGACTAGCGGGAGAGGGGGTGAGCAGTTCTTC. It codes for CASSQPPFKTSGRGGEQFF.

The rearrangement links TRBV6-6 to TRBJ2-7; D may be TRBD1 (6 bases). The CDR3 sequence is 15 residues long. The V gene's germline CDR1 is MNHNY and CDR2 SVGAGI (reference sequence). V gave up 0 bases and J gave up 2 bases, with 11 bases separating them. The CDR3: CASSYSAGATYEQYF. In DNA form, the CDR3 reads TGTGCCAGCAGTTACTCCGCAGGGGCAACCTACGAGCAGTACTTC.

This rearrangement joins TRBV5-4 to TRBJ2-5, with D perhaps TRBD1 (5 bases). V lost 2 bases to trimming and J lost 5 bases, with 13 bases between them. The CDR3 is made up of 14 amino acids. Germline V gene data show CDR1 as SGHNT and CDR2 as YYREEE (reference sequence). The CDR3 DNA follows: TGTGCCAGCAGCTTAATTCAAGGGGCTGAGACCCAGTACTTC. Amino acids: CASSLIQGAETQYF.